This T cell receptor beta chain was recovered during a study of shared clonotypes between healthy human individuals. On this clone itself: Its antigen is undetermined.

Trimming removed 4 bases from V and 3 bases from J, with 22 bases in between. Per germline, CDR1 LNHDA and CDR2 SQIVND (reference sequence). The CDR3 loop spans 17 amino acids. The assay was immunoSEQ multiplex PCR, and TCRdb's table has in-frame clones only and misses some. The sample contains roughly 500,000 clones, roughly 95% of which appear only once. Study observations and caveats: How much donors shared clonotypes was expected to be affected by sequencing depth.

The rearrangement joins TRBV19 to TRBJ2-7; tentative D call: TRBD2 (5 bases). This clonotype originated in a woman aged 25 to 39 in good health. Sequenced sample: naive CD4+ T cells sorted from blood. The sample's subset: CD45RA+ positively selected. This chain's CDR3 is CASSRTYGTRDNYEQYF. DNA of the CDR3: TGTGCCAGTAGTAGAACCTACGGTACTCGGGATAACTACGAGCAGTACTTC. Complete variable domain (other parts from reference TRBV19 and TRBJ2-7): DGGITQSPKYLFRKEGQNVTLSCEQNLNHDAMYWYRQDPGQGLRLIYYSQIVNDFQKGDIAEGYSVSREKKESFPLTVTSAQKNPTAFYLCASSRTYGTRDNYEQYFGPGTRLTVT.